This T cell receptor (beta chain) emerged from a study of blood T cell repertoires in COVID-19. For the study at large: Both acute and convalescent COVID-19 samples were obtained from the United States, Italy and Spain. T cells, B-cell-depleted T cells, or PBMCs supplied cDNA or gDNA.

The authors' processing: The assay estimated nucleated cells by amplifying reference gene primers. The protocol was immunoSEQ multiplex PCR, while the TCRdb copy is restricted to in-frame clones and leaves out a portion. V and J calls and clone size are copied from that table; D and trimming were computed from the DNA. The sample has about 100,000 clones, 75% to 90% seen once. V lost 10 bases to trimming and J lost 9 bases; unmatched junction nucleotides: 9. The CDR3 is 12 amino acids. In germline, CDR1 is MDHEN, CDR2 SYDVKM. This TCR derives from an elderly man with acute or convalescent COVID-19. Sequenced: peripheral blood. V and J are TRBV28 and TRBJ1-5, with TRBD1 matching over 7 bases. The CDR3 reads CATSTGLGPQHF. CDR3 coding DNA: TGTGCCACCTCGACAGGGCTCGGGCCCCAGCATTTT.